Below, one T cell receptor (beta chain) is given with its context. Antigen: not known. A much larger clone lies a single base off, so this may be a read error. Primed by a sample-barcoded 5' primer and a J-beta primer mix, a second PCR proceeded for about 6 to 12 cycles. Each CDR3 protein gets one entry after TCRdb re-called the 5' RACE reads with MiXCR. The sample shows about 730,000 distinct CDR3 sequences, approximately 43% of them seen only once. The data are from a study of blood T cells in healthy people across ages. Study overall: Template-switching capture recovered about one barcoded beta molecule per two T cells. Study findings and constraints: Unsorted PBMCs prevented conclusive naive versus antigen-experienced comparison. Researchers judged that diversity estimates from one million T cells fell short of true values.

Germline V gives CDR1 SQVTM, CDR2 ANQGSEA. This CDR3 region has 12 residues. Peripheral blood samples of around 11 milliliters were drawn from each donor. This rearrangement joins TRBV29-1 to TRBJ2-1; the match to TRBD1 covers 7 bases. Sequenced input: blood. This clonotype was sampled from a woman in her fifties or sixties in good health. This CDR3 reads CSAGQAGNELFF. As DNA, the CDR3 is TGCAGCGCCGGACAGGCCGGTAATGAGCTGTTCTTC.